This passage covers 18 T cell receptor beta chains from one sample sequenced in a study of blood T cell repertoires in COVID-19 (dated by TCRdb to 2018 to 2021). Library preparation was by the immunoSEQ multiplex PCR assay. TCRdb stores this immuneACCESS table with in-frame sequences only. Part of the clones is absent; in the studies checked, under half of the shortfall reflects unresolved V genes, and no reason is known for the rest. The table for this sample lists 280,000 or so clones; nearly 90% of them were counted only once. 1.7% of the sample lies in the top ten. The sample consisted of PBMCs or T cells enriched from blood (not recorded which). Receptors were obtained from a young woman with acute COVID-19.

The chain links TRBV14 to TRBJ1-6; a possible D gene is TRBD1 (6 bases). The CDR3 runs 15 residues. Germline CDR1 and CDR2: SGHDN and FVKESK. Trimming took off 1 base at V and 7 bases at J, with 11 bases between the two ends. The chain's CDR3 is CASSQVWTVNSPLHF. The CDR3 DNA follows: TGTGCCAGCAGCCAAGTATGGACAGTCAATTCACCCCTCCACTTT.

This clone was found a few times. The V gene is TRBV6-6, the J gene TRBJ1-2; TRBD1 matches at 8 bases. This CDR3 has 16 residues. Germline-derived CDR1 and CDR2 are MNHNY and SVGAGI (reference sequence). V shed 5 bases, J shed 8 bases, and the junction held 16 bases outside the gene matches. DNA of the CDR3: TGTGCCAGCAGTCCACAATCAGGGAGACAGGGGACGGGCTACACCTTC. Translating gives CASSPQSGRQGTGYTF.

The rearrangement uses TRBV7-2 and TRBJ1-5; D might be TRBD1 (5 bases). The germline gives CDR1 SGHTA, CDR2 FQGNSA. Trimming cost V 5 bases and J 5 bases, with 16 bases left between them. This CDR3 comprises 15 residues. The CDR3 DNA follows: TGTGCCAGCAGCCCCGGGGGGACGGGGTATCAGCCCCAGCATTTT. It specifies CASSPGGTGYQPQHF.

CDR3 sequence reads: CSVGAGGLSNQPQHF. The CDR3 DNA reads as TGCAGCGTTGGGGCAGGGGGCCTAAGCAATCAGCCCCAGCATTTT. The chain combines TRBV29-1 with TRBJ1-5; TRBD1 aligns across 8 bases. This CDR3 region has 15 residues. In germline, CDR1 is SQVTM, CDR2 ANQGSEA. J lost 1 base, V lost 4 bases, and 6 bases had no gene match.

This chain uses TRBV28 with TRBJ1-4, with 7 bases aligning to TRBD1. V was pared by 7 bases and J by 3 bases, with 8 bases of the junction left unmatched. The CDR3 length is 15 residues. Germline V gene lookup returns CDR1 MDHEN and CDR2 SYDVKM. CDR3 DNA sequence: TGTGCCAGCAAGGGGCAGGGGGTGCCTAATGAAAAACTGTTTTTT. As protein: CASKGQGVPNEKLFF.

The rearrangement uses TRBV7-2 and TRBJ2-2; 8 bases are shared with TRBD2. Losses at the gene ends were 5 bases for V and 4 bases for J; bases not matched to a gene: 6. CDR3 length equals 15 residues. Germline V gives CDR1 SGHTA, CDR2 FQGNSA. The CDR3 DNA reads TGTGCCAGCAGCCCGGGGACTAGTCGCACCGGGGAGCTGTTTTTT. It specifies CASSPGTSRTGELFF.

V gene TRBV9 combines with J gene TRBJ2-5; weak D call: TRBD2 (6 bases). Looked up from germline, CDR1 is SGDLS and CDR2 is YYNGEE. Trimming pared 0 bases from V and 5 bases from J, leaving 17 bases between. CDR3 length equals 16 residues. CDR3 protein: CASSVGALGLRETQYF. Written as DNA, the CDR3 is TGTGCCAGCAGCGTAGGGGCTCTGGGACTGCGGGAGACCCAGTACTTC. The full variable domain, rest sourced from reference TRBV9 and TRBJ2-5, is DSGVTQTPKHLITATGQRVTLRCSPRSGDLSVYWYQQSLDQGLQFLIQYYNGEERAKGNILERFSAQQFPDLHSELNLSSLELGDSALYFCASSVGALGLRETQYFGPGTRLLVL.

The V gene is TRBV3-1 (or the pseudogene TRBV3-2), the J gene TRBJ1-1; unclear D gene. Germline V gene lookup returns CDR1 LGHDT and CDR2 YNNKEL (reference sequence). The CDR3 length is 16 residues. Deletions cut 1 base from V and 5 bases from J, with 17 bases between. CDR3 amino acids: CASSQAWVYPGTEAFF. The DNA of the CDR3 is TGTGCCAGCAGCCAAGCCTGGGTCTACCCGGGGACTGAAGCTTTCTTT.

This chain links TRBV21-1 with TRBJ2-3; the DNA was not used to check the table's D call, TRBD1. TRBV21-1 is an annotated pseudogene. The CDR3 spans 15 residues. CDR3 sequence (DNA): TGTGCCAGCAGCCACCGGGACAGGGGGGCAGATACGCAGTATTTT. Translated, it gives CASSHRDRGADTQYF.

The V call is TRBV12-3 or TRBV12-4, the J call TRBJ2-3, with 9 positions matching TRBD1. J lost 4 bases, V lost 7 bases, and 3 bases had no gene match. This CDR3 has 13 residues. As DNA, the CDR3 is TGTGCCAGCATCCGACAGGGGGCAGATACGCAGTATTTT. Protein sequence: CASIRQGADTQYF.

The chain carries TRBV5-1 and TRBJ2-2; D might be TRBD1 (6 bases). Looked up from germline, CDR1 is SGHRS and CDR2 is YFSETQ. The CDR3 sequence is 15 residues long. The V end was cut by 6 bases, the J end by 6 bases, with 18 bases between. Here the CDR3 DNA reads TGCGCCAGCACGGCCTCCGTACAGGGAGCCGGGGAGCTGTTTTTT. It is translated as CASTASVQGAGELFF.

The chain employs TRBV10-1 and TRBJ2-7, with 10 positions matching TRBD1. The germline CDR1 and CDR2 sequences are WNHNN and SYGVQD (reference sequence). This CDR3 has 15 residues. J was trimmed by 2 bases and V by 0 bases; bases with no gene match: 1. In nucleotides, the CDR3 is TGCGCCAGCAGTGAGTCCGGACAGGGGGCCTACGAGCAGTACTTC. Its protein is CASSESGQGAYEQYF.

The CDR3: CASSLFQAGGELFF. The DNA of the CDR3 is TGTGCCAGCAGCTTATTCCAGGCTGGCGGGGAGCTGTTTTTT. V usage is TRBV11-3 and J usage is TRBJ2-2; D call uncertain. The V end lost 2 bases, the J end lost 7 bases, and 11 bases lay between the germline ends. The CDR3 length is 14 residues. Germline values: CDR1 SGHNT, CDR2 YENEEA.

CDR3 loop: CASSLLTNYNEQFF. The DNA of the CDR3 is TGTGCCAGCAGCTTACTGACAAATTACAATGAGCAGTTCTTC. This chain links TRBV7-8 with TRBJ2-1, with D unclear. Deletions cut 2 bases from V and 4 bases from J, with 9 bases between. Germline assignment: CDR1 SGHVS and CDR2 FQNEAQ. The CDR3 is 14 amino acids.

The chain couples TRBV5-1 to TRBJ1-6; 8 bases fit TRBD1. Germline CDR1 is SGHRS and CDR2 is YFSETQ. The CDR3 extends over 15 amino acids. With V trimmed by 2 bases and J by 5 bases, 3 bases remained unmatched. The CDR3 DNA sequence: TGCGCCAGCAGCTTTGCGGACAGGGATAATTCACCCCTCCACTTT. The encoded protein is CASSFADRDNSPLHF. The complete variable domain, with remaining parts taken from reference TRBV5-1 and TRBJ1-6, reads KAGVTQTPRYLIKTRGQQVTLSCSPISGHRSVSWYQQTPGQGLQFLFEYFSETQRNKGNFPGRFSGRQFSNSRSEMNVSTLELGDSALYLCASSFADRDNSPLHFGNGTRLTVT.

The chain combines TRBV30 with TRBJ2-7, with a weak D call TRBD2 (5 bases). CDR3 length: 14 amino acids. The V gene lost 2 bases and the J gene lost 2 bases, with 13 bases spanning the gap. Germline V gene sequence: CDR1 GTSNPN, CDR2 SVGIG (reference sequence). CDR3: CAWSTAFGAYEQYF. CDR3 in DNA: TGTGCCTGGAGTACCGCGTTCGGGGCCTACGAGCAGTACTTC.

This clone was observed a single time. V usage is TRBV7-8 and J usage is TRBJ2-2; possibly TRBD2 for D (5 bases). CDR3 size: 16 residues. Trimming took 5 bases from V and 6 from J, leaving 19 bases between them. Germline CDR1 and CDR2: SGHVS and FQNEAQ. CDR3 DNA sequence: TGTGCCAGCAGCCACTCAAGGACTTGGTCGGCCGGGGAGCTGTTTTTT. Translated: CASSHSRTWSAGELFF. Complete variable domain (other parts from reference TRBV7-8 and TRBJ2-2): GAGVSQSPRYKVAKRGQDVALRCDPISGHVSLFWYQQALGQGPEFLTYFQNEAQLDKSGLPSDRFFAERPEGSVSTLKIQRTQQEDSAVYLCASSHSRTWSAGELFFGEGSRLTVL.

CDR3 sequence: CASSQTNSEPQHF. The CDR3 DNA reads as TGTGCCAGCTCCCAGACTAACAGTGAGCCCCAGCATTTT. This chain links TRBV18 with TRBJ1-5; D is uncertain. Trimming shortened V by 6 bases and J by 8 bases, and 14 bases separated the two germline ends. This CDR3 is built from 13 residues. Germline CDR1 is KGHSH and CDR2 is LQKENI.